This TCR beta chain was captured by sequencing in a study of T cell responses to AZD1222 COVID-19 vaccine. The study, taken as a whole, reports: Clonal diversity was possibly underestimated; the donors were predominantly white British and more often female.

Assay: immunoSEQ multiplex PCR; the TCRdb copy retains only in-frame clones and omits some. The repertoire consists of some 180,000 clones, with 80% to 95% occurring once and the leading ten covering 1.5% to 2%. V shed 5 bases and J shed 1 base, with 39 bases lying between them. The CDR3 consists of 23 residues. Germline V gene data show CDR1 as LGHDT and CDR2 as YNNKEL (reference sequence). Regarding this clone: The antigen remains unidentified.

This clonotype was obtained from an adult who received the AZD1222 COVID-19 vaccine. The sample in question was peripheral blood, obtained 28 days after the second AZD1222 dose. V usage is TRBV3-1 (or the pseudogene TRBV3-2) and J usage is TRBJ2-7; D is perhaps TRBD1 or TRBD2 (11 bases each). The CDR3 region has the DNA TGTGCCAGCAGCGCGATTATAGGACAGGGGGCTTTGGTAGCGGGAGGGCGATCCTACGAGCAGTACTTC. It translates to CASSAIIGQGALVAGGRSYEQYF.